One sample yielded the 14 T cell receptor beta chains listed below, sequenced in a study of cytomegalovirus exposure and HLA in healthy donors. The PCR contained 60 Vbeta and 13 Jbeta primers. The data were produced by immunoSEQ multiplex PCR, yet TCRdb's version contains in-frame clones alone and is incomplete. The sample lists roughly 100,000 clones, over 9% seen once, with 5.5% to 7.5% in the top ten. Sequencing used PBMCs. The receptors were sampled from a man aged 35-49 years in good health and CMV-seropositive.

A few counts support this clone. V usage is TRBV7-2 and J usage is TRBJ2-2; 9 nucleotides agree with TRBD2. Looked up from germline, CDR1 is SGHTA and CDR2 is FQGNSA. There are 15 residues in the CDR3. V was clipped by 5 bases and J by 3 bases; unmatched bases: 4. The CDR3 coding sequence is TGTGCCAGCAGCCCGACTAGCGGCCACACCGGGGAGCTGTTTTTT. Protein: CASSPTSGHTGELFF. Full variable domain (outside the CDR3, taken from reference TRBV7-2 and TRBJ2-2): GAGVSQSPSNKVTEKGKDVELRCDPISGHTALYWYRQSLGQGLEFLIYFQGNSAPDKSGLPSDRFSAERTGGSVSTLTIQRTQQEDSAVYLCASSPTSGHTGELFFGEGSRLTVL.

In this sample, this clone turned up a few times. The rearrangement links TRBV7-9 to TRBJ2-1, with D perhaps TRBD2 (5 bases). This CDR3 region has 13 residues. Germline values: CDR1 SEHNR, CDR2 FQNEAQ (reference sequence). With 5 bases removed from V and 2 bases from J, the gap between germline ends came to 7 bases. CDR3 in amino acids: CASSPTTYNEQFF. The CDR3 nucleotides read TGTGCCAGCAGCCCGACTACCTACAATGAGCAGTTCTTC.

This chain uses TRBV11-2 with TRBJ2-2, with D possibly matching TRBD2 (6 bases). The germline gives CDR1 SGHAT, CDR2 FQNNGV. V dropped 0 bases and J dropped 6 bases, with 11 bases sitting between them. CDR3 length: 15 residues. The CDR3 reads CASSLEPGDSGELFF. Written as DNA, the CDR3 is TGTGCCAGCAGCTTAGAACCGGGAGACTCCGGGGAGCTGTTTTTT. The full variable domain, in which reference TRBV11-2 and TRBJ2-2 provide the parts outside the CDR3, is EAGVAQSPRYKIIEKRQSVAFWCNPISGHATLYWYQQILGQGPKLLIQFQNNGVVDDSQLPKDRFSAERLKGVDSTLKIQPAKLEDSAVYLCASSLEPGDSGELFFGEGSRLTVL.

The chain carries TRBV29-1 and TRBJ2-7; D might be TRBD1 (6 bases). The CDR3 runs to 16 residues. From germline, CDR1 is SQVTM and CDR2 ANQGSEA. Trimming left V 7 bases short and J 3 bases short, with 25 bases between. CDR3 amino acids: CSASGVRQDLFYEQYF. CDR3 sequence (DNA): TGCAGCGCCTCTGGGGTCAGACAGGACCTATTCTACGAGCAGTACTTC.

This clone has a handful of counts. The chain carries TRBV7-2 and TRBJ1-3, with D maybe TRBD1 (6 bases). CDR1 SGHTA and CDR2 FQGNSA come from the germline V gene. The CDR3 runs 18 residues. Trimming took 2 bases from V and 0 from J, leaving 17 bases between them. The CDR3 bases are TGTGCCAGCAGCTTAAACCTTATCGACAGGTACTCTGGAAACACCATATATTTT. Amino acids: CASSLNLIDRYSGNTIYF.

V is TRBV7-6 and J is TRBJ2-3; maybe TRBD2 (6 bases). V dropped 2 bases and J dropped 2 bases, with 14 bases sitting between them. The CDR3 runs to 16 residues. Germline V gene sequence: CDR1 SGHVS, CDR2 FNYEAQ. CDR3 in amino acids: CASSLSPGSVTDTQYF. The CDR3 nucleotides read TGTGCCAGCAGCTTATCCCCCGGGAGTGTCACAGATACGCAGTATTTT.

The CDR3 protein is CASGPVADRRFF. DNA of the CDR3: TGTGCCAGCGGTCCTGTCGCGGACAGGAGGTTCTTC. The chain combines TRBV6-6 with TRBJ2-1; 7 positions agree with TRBD1. This CDR3 comprises 12 residues. Germline lookup yields CDR1 MNHNY and CDR2 SVGAGI (reference sequence). With 8 bases clipped from V and 15 bases from J, the junction kept 13 bases outside the gene matches.

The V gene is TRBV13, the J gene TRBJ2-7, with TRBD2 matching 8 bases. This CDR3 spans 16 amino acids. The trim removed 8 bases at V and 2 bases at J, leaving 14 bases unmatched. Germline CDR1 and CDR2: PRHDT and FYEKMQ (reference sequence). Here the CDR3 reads CASCLGGGRTTYEQYF. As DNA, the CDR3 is TGTGCCAGCTGTTTGGGAGGCGGGAGGACAACCTACGAGCAGTACTTC.

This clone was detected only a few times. For the CDR3, the DNA is TGTGCCAGCAGTTCCGGGACTAGCGGGAGACCGGCTTACAATGAGCAGTTCTTC. It is translated as CASSSGTSGRPAYNEQFF. The chain combines TRBV2 with TRBJ2-1; TRBD2 matches 14 bases. Unmatched junction bases numbered 10, after V lost 5 bases and J lost 4 bases. CDR1 and CDR2 (germline): SNHLY, FYNNEI. The CDR3 spans 18 residues.

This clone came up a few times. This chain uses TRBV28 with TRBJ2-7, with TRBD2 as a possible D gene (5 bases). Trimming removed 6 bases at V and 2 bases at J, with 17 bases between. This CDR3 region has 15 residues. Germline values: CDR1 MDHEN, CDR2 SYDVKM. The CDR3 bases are TGTGCCAGCAGCCAGAGTTCCGGGGTACCCTACGAGCAGTACTTC. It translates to CASSQSSGVPYEQYF.

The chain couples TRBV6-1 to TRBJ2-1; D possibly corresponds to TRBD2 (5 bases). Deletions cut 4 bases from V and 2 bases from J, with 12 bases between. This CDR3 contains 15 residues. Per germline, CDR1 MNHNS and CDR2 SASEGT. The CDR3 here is CASSVEQAAYNEQFF. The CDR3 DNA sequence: TGTGCCAGCAGTGTCGAACAAGCGGCCTACAATGAGCAGTTCTTC.

DNA of the CDR3: TGCACCAGCTCAGGGGATGGCTCCTACAATGAGCAGTTCTTC. Its protein product is CTSSGDGSYNEQFF. The chain carries TRBV1 and TRBJ2-1; TRBD1 was called by the table and not checked on the DNA. TRBV1 is a pseudogene segment. This CDR3 has 14 amino acids.

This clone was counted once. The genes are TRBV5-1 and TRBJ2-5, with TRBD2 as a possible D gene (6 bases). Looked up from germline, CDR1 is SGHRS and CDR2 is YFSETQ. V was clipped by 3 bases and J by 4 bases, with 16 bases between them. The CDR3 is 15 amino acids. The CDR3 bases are TGCGCCAGCAGCTACAGGACGGGGGAGGCAGAGACCCAGTACTTC. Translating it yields CASSYRTGEAETQYF. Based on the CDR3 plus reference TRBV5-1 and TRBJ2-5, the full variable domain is KAGVTQTPRYLIKTRGQQVTLSCSPISGHRSVSWYQQTPGQGLQFLFEYFSETQRNKGNFPGRFSGRQFSNSRSEMNVSTLELGDSALYLCASSYRTGEAETQYFGPGTRLLVL.

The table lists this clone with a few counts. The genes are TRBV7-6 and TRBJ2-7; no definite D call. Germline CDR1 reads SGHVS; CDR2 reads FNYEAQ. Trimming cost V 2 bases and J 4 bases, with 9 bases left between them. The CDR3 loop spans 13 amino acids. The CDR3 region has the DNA TGTGCCAGCAGCTTAAACGTCCAGTACGAGCAGTACTTC. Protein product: CASSLNVQYEQYF.